This TCR beta chain was sequenced during a study of OX40 agonist ivuxolimab in advanced cancers. Study details: Dose-escalation patients had hepatocellular carcinoma, melanoma, renal cell or head and neck cancer.

Sequencing used immunoSEQ multiplex PCR; TCRdb keeps in-frame clones, though not all of them. The data contain around 30,000 clones, less than 85% of them singletons. Details on this clone: Its antigen is undetermined.

The CDR3 is 15 residues long. The germline V and J ends were trimmed by 4 bases and 8 bases, with 22 bases remaining between them. Germline V gene data show CDR1 as SGHRS and CDR2 as YFSETQ. Broader study findings: People who partly responded at 0.1-3.0 mg/kg had some of the least clonal expansion seen. Among T cells, CD8+ cells averaged more expanded clones than CD4+ cells.

A history of autoimmune disease or systemic immunosuppression excluded patients. This clonotype was sampled from an adult with an advanced solid tumor such as melanoma, head and neck, liver or kidney cancer. Specimen: CD4+ or CD8+ T cells sorted from blood, collected in a trial of the OX40 agonist ivuxolimab. V and J are TRBV5-1 and TRBJ2-7; D is possibly TRBD1 (6 bases). The CDR3 DNA reads TGCGCCAGCAGCCTCACAGGGTCGGTCCTGGGCAAGCAGTACTTC. This codes for CASSLTGSVLGKQYF. The whole variable domain, filled in from reference TRBV5-1 and TRBJ2-7, reads KAGVTQTPRYLIKTRGQQVTLSCSPISGHRSVSWYQQTPGQGLQFLFEYFSETQRNKGNFPGRFSGRQFSNSRSEMNVSTLELGDSALYLCASSLTGSVLGKQYFGPGTRLTVT.